Following are 4 T cell receptor beta chains from one sample sequenced in a study of cytomegalovirus exposure and HLA in healthy donors. Both 60 Vbeta primers and 13 Jbeta primers went into the PCR. Here immunoSEQ multiplex PCR was the method, and the copy in TCRdb shows in-frame clones only, minus some. Here the sample table reports around 97,000 clones. The sequenced sample was PBMCs. Receptors were obtained from a man between 40 and 49 years old in good health and CMV-seronegative.

J is TRBJ1-5 and V is TRBV19; maybe TRBD1 (6 bases). The germline V gene has CDR1 LNHDA and CDR2 SQIVND (reference sequence). Between the trimmed V and J ends, which lost 6 bases and 7 bases, there was a span of 16 bases. The CDR3 runs to 14 residues. The CDR3 coding sequence is TGTGCCAGTAGCGACACAGGGAATTTACAGCCCCAGCATTTT. Its protein product is CASSDTGNLQPQHF.

The chain employs TRBV27 and TRBJ2-1; the match to TRBD2 covers 7 bases. The CDR3 loop spans 15 amino acids. In germline, CDR1 is MNHEY, CDR2 SMNVEV (reference sequence). V shed 2 bases and J 10 bases; nucleotides not matched to a gene: 11. The CDR3 nucleotides read TGTGCCAGCAGTTTAAACGGACTAGGGTTATGGGAGCAGTTCTTC. Translating it yields CASSLNGLGLWEQFF.

The CDR3 coding sequence is TGTGCCAGCAGCCCACGGGGGTCGGGTAGCTCCTACAATGAGCAGTTCTTC. Its protein product is CASSPRGSGSSYNEQFF. V is TRBV5-4 and J is TRBJ2-1; possible D gene TRBD2, 6 bases. Trimming pared 4 bases from V and 0 bases from J, leaving 17 bases between. The CDR3 totals 17 residues. Germline lookup yields CDR1 SGHNT and CDR2 YYREEE (reference sequence).

The rearrangement links TRBV2 to TRBJ2-3, with D perhaps TRBD2 (7 bases). The CDR3 has 14 residues. CDR1 SNHLY and CDR2 FYNNEI come from the germline V gene. The V end lost 7 bases, the J end lost 4 bases, and 15 bases lay between the germline ends. In DNA, the CDR3 is TGTGCCAGCATGAACAGGGAGGGGGCAGATACGCAGTATTTT. Translated, it gives CASMNREGADTQYF.